The next 18 T cell receptor beta chains were all read from a single sample in a study of molecular identifiers for immune sequencing clone quantification. MiXCR, applied by TCRdb to the PCR reads, yields one record per CDR3 protein. The data hold under 350,000 distinct CDR3 sequences, with roughly 24% observed a single time. Sequencing used naive CD8+ T cells from blood, with Jurkat cell RNA spiked in. Described subset: FACS-sorted CD8+CD4-CCR7+CD45RA+ naive T cells. All receptors come from a human donor in good health. Some libraries in this study had Jurkat cell RNA spiked in.

J is TRBJ2-1 and V is TRBV24-1; 9 nucleotides align to TRBD2. This CDR3 is built from 18 residues. With 2 bases clipped from V and 2 bases from J, the junction kept 9 bases outside the gene matches. Germline CDR1 KGHDR, CDR2 SFDVKD. CDR3 DNA: TGTGCCACCAGTGATTCTACCGGACTAGCGTGCCCCTACAATGAGCAGTTCTTC. It is translated as CATSDSTGLACPYNEQFF.

This clonotype was detected only once. The chain links TRBV7-9 to TRBJ2-3; D may correspond to TRBD1 or TRBD2 (6 bases each). CDR1 SEHNR and CDR2 FQNEAQ come from the germline V gene (reference sequence). V gave up 0 bases and J gave up 2 bases, with 12 bases separating them. The CDR3 is 16 residues long. The CDR3 nucleotides read TGTGCCAGCAGCTTAGCGTCAGGGGACTTCACAGATACGCAGTATTTT. It specifies CASSLASGDFTDTQYF.

The rearrangement uses TRBV6-1 and TRBJ2-7; possible D gene TRBD1, 5 bases. CDR3 length: 12 amino acids. The germline CDR1 and CDR2 sequences are MNHNS and SASEGT. V gave up 7 bases and J gave up 3 bases, with 10 bases separating them. CDR3: CASTTTDYEQYF. Here the CDR3 DNA reads TGTGCCAGCACCACGACAGACTACGAGCAGTACTTC.

This clonotype was found many times. This chain connects TRBV11-2 to TRBJ2-1; D is undetermined. Germline loops: CDR1 SGHAT, CDR2 FQNNGV. The V gene lost 6 bases and the J gene lost 8 bases, with 20 bases spanning the gap. CDR3 length: 15 residues. The CDR3 reads CASSWSNDVGHEQFF. Written as DNA, the CDR3 is TGTGCCAGCAGTTGGTCGAACGACGTAGGCCATGAGCAGTTCTTC.

This clonotype came up many times. The chain uses TRBV7-2 and TRBJ1-3; unclear D gene. CDR1 is SGHTA and CDR2 is FQGNSA in the germline V gene. This CDR3 region has 16 residues. The V gene lost 1 base and the J gene lost 0 bases, with 10 bases spanning the gap. In nucleotides, the CDR3 is TGTGCCAGCAGCTTAGTAGGGTTCGGCTCTGGAAACACCATATATTTT. Protein sequence: CASSLVGFGSGNTIYF. The full variable domain, in which reference TRBV7-2 and TRBJ1-3 provide the parts outside the CDR3, is GAGVSQSPSNKVTEKGKDVELRCDPISGHTALYWYRQSLGQGLEFLIYFQGNSAPDKSGLPSDRFSAERTGGSVSTLTIQRTQQEDSAVYLCASSLVGFGSGNTIYFGEGSWLTVV.

The table lists this clonotype with many counts. V gene TRBV19 combines with J gene TRBJ2-3; tentative D call: TRBD2 (5 bases). Germline values: CDR1 LNHDA, CDR2 SQIVND (reference sequence). The CDR3 is 15 amino acids. V shed 4 bases and J shed 3 bases, with 14 bases lying between them. The CDR3, as DNA: TGTGCCAGTAGTAAAGAGGAGACTACTACAGATACGCAGTATTTT. Its translation: CASSKEETTTDTQYF.

V is TRBV7-6 and J is TRBJ2-6, with TRBD1 matching 7 bases. The CDR3 consists of 17 residues. CDR1 and CDR2 from the germline V gene are SGHVS and FNYEAQ. Losses at the gene ends were 3 bases for V and 0 bases for J; bases not matched to a gene: 5. CDR3 sequence: CASSFGTAISGANVLTF. DNA for the CDR3: TGTGCCAGCAGCTTTGGGACAGCAATCTCTGGGGCCAACGTCCTGACTTTC.

This chain joins TRBV6-2 or TRBV6-3 and TRBJ2-7, with D perhaps assigned TRBD1 or TRBD2 (6 bases each). Between the trimmed V and J ends, which lost 7 bases and 4 bases, there was a span of 14 bases. The CDR3 has 13 amino acids. Germline V gene sequence: CDR1 MNHEY, CDR2 SVGEGT. CDR3 sequence: CASKAQGRYEQYF. In nucleotides, the CDR3 is TGTGCCAGCAAGGCCCAGGGGAGGTACGAGCAGTACTTC.

V is TRBV19 and J is TRBJ2-7, with D possibly being TRBD2 (6 bases). The CDR3 length is 15 residues. From germline, CDR1 is LNHDA and CDR2 SQIVND (reference sequence). V shed 5 bases and J shed 4 bases, with 18 bases lying between them. The CDR3 spells CASSPNWGTEYEQYF. CDR3 nucleotides: TGTGCCAGTAGTCCTAACTGGGGGACTGAATACGAGCAGTACTTC.

Here the CDR3 reads CASSQDHSGLTDTQYF. The CDR3 DNA is TGCGCCAGCAGCCAAGATCACAGCGGACTCACAGATACGCAGTATTTT. The chain is built from TRBV4-1 and TRBJ2-3, with TRBD2 as a possible D gene (5 bases). Between the trimmed V and J ends, which lost 0 bases and 2 bases, there was a span of 12 bases. This CDR3 is 16 amino acids long. Germline values: CDR1 MGHRA, CDR2 YSYEKL.

This clonotype has ten or more counts. The chain joins TRBV28 to TRBJ2-3; tentatively, D is TRBD2 (6 bases). CDR1 is MDHEN, CDR2 SYDVKM, per germline. V was clipped by 3 bases and J by 9 bases, with 10 bases between them. The CDR3 consists of 12 residues. The CDR3 DNA is TGTGCCAGCAGTTTGGAGGGATTGACGCAGTATTTT. Amino acids: CASSLEGLTQYF.

Concerning this clonotype: A clone one base away is much larger, so this may be a read error. The chain carries TRBV7-9 and TRBJ2-7, with D perhaps matching TRBD1 or TRBD2 (5 bases each). The V end was cut by 5 bases, the J end by 10 bases, with 24 bases between. The length of the CDR3 is 15 residues. CDR1 and CDR2 from the germline V gene are SEHNR and FQNEAQ (reference sequence). CDR3: CASSPNRGISTKQYF. The CDR3 nucleotides read TGTGCCAGCAGCCCGAACCGGGGCATCTCTACGAAACAGTACTTC.

This rearrangement joins TRBV11-2 to TRBJ1-1; D is perhaps TRBD1 (6 bases). CDR3 length: 13 amino acids. Germline values: CDR1 SGHAT, CDR2 FQNNGV. The ends were cut back, 7 bases at V and 5 bases at J, with 14 bases in the middle. CDR3 bases: TGTGCCAGCACCATGGAGGGGGTGACTGAAGCTTTCTTT. Translation gives CASTMEGVTEAFF.

This chain connects TRBV12-3 or TRBV12-4 to TRBJ1-4; D gene uncertain. The CDR3 totals 16 residues. V was shortened by 6 bases and J by 6 bases, with 20 bases between the two germline ends. The CDR3 DNA reads as TGTGCCAGCAGCCCCCCCCCCGGGAACGGGGATGAAAAACTGTTTTTT. This sequence encodes CASSPPPGNGDEKLFF.

At least ten counts were recorded for this clonotype. The rearrangement uses TRBV4-1 and TRBJ1-1; tentatively, D is TRBD1 (6 bases). The CDR3 has 13 amino acids. Germline lookup yields CDR1 MGHRA and CDR2 YSYEKL. Trimming left V 3 bases short and J 8 bases short, with 13 bases between. The DNA of the CDR3 is TGCGCCAGCAGCCAGAGGTACAGGGAGGAAGCTTTCTTT. This encodes CASSQRYREEAFF.

This clonotype has at least ten counts. The V gene is TRBV29-1, the J gene TRBJ1-4; no clear D. The CDR3 totals 11 residues. V was trimmed by 5 bases and J by 7 bases, leaving 8 bases between them. Germline V gene lookup returns CDR1 SQVTM and CDR2 ANQGSEA. CDR3 sequence: CSVILVEKLFF. DNA of the CDR3: TGCAGCGTTATTTTGGTTGAAAAACTGTTTTTT.

In the case of this clonotype: An end of the junction does not agree with germline; a read error may underlie this. The chain links TRBV6-5 to TRBJ1-1; the D is unclear. The CDR3 totals 13 residues. Per germline, CDR1 MNHEY and CDR2 SVGAGI. Here the CDR3 DNA reads TGTGCCAGCAGTTACTTCCCGAACGCTGAAGCTTTCTTT. This encodes CASSYFPNAEAFF.

The gene calls are TRBV10-3 and TRBJ1-1; 7 nucleotides align to TRBD1. CDR3 length: 14 amino acids. Germline V gene data show CDR1 as ENHRY and CDR2 as SYGVKD. J gave up 6 bases and V 9 bases, and 13 bases lay outside the gene matches. The CDR3 coding sequence is TGTGCCATTAACACCGACAGGGCTAACCCTGAAGCTTTCTTT. Protein product: CAINTDRANPEAFF.